These 8 T cell receptor beta chains were all obtained from the same sample, sequenced in a study of CD8 T cells in ankylosing spondylitis. Regarding the study as a whole: A TCR beta motif made of eight highly homologous variants seemed typical of ankylosing spondylitis blood.

For these receptors, no antigen is known. In TCRdb, the 5' RACE reads were re-called with MiXCR into one record per CDR3 protein. The repertoire holds 500,000 or so distinct CDR3 sequences, with about 5.2% as singletons. Material: blood, either unsorted or a sorted T cell fraction (not recorded which). These receptors came from a male donor with ankylosing spondylitis.

This clonotype came up many times. V gene TRBV4-2 combines with J gene TRBJ2-2; 13 nucleotides agree with TRBD2. With V trimmed by 4 bases and J by 5 bases, 7 bases remained unmatched. The CDR3 is made up of 17 amino acids. Per the germline V gene, CDR1 is LGHNA and CDR2 is YNFKEQ. CDR3 DNA sequence: TGTGCCAGCAGCCTCGGACTAGCGGGAGTCGGGACCGGGGAGCTGTTTTTT. Its translation: CASSLGLAGVGTGELFF.

The chain couples TRBV4-1 to TRBJ1-2; D might be TRBD1 (5 bases). Looked up from germline, CDR1 is MGHRA and CDR2 is YSYEKL. Trimming left V 1 base short and J 2 bases short, with 11 bases between. The CDR3 consists of 15 residues. CDR3 nucleotide sequence: TGCGCCAGCAGCCAAGGGCTGGGGCTAAACTATGGCTACACCTTC. This gives the protein CASSQGLGLNYGYTF.

This clonotype occurred many times. The chain joins TRBV27 to TRBJ2-7; D gene ambiguous. The germline V gene has CDR1 MNHEY and CDR2 SMNVEV (reference sequence). This CDR3 has 16 amino acids. V was clipped by 5 bases and J by 5 bases, with 22 bases between them. Here the CDR3 reads CASSPLDPVMADEQYF. Here the CDR3 DNA reads TGTGCCAGCAGTCCCCTCGACCCCGTAATGGCCGACGAGCAGTACTTC.

This clonotype was picked up many times. The gene calls are TRBV10-3 and TRBJ2-5, with D perhaps TRBD1 (6 bases). Trimming stripped 5 bases from V and 1 base from J, with 8 bases between. The CDR3 has 13 amino acids. Germline lookup yields CDR1 ENHRY and CDR2 SYGVKD. CDR3 DNA: TGTGCCATCAGTTGGACAGCCCAAGAGACCCAGTACTTC. The encoded protein is CAISWTAQETQYF.

This clonotype occurred many times. The chain has TRBV7-9 and TRBJ2-7; D gene unclear. V shed 1 base and J shed 4 bases, with 17 bases lying between them. Germline V gene sequence: CDR1 SEHNR, CDR2 FQNEAQ (reference sequence). The CDR3 covers 16 residues. CDR3 sequence (DNA): TGTGCCAGCAGCTTAGAATATGGGCAGAGACCTTACGAGCAGTACTTC. This encodes CASSLEYGQRPYEQYF.

Many counts were recorded for this clonotype. The rearrangement links TRBV9 to TRBJ2-3, with 8 nucleotides matching TRBD2. Germline V gene sequence: CDR1 SGDLS, CDR2 YYNGEE. The CDR3 has 16 amino acids. Trimming removed 0 bases from V and 2 bases from J; junction bases left unmatched: 5. The CDR3 sequence: CASSVVVAGNTDTQYF. CDR3 nucleotide sequence: TGTGCCAGCAGCGTAGTAGTAGCGGGGAACACAGATACGCAGTATTTT.

This clonotype was observed at least ten times. J is TRBJ2-7 and V is TRBV28; 7 bases line up with TRBD2. This CDR3 contains 13 residues. The germline V gene has CDR1 MDHEN and CDR2 SYDVKM. V was clipped by 4 bases and J by 6 bases; unmatched bases: 6. CDR3 loop: CASSWGGKGEQYF. The DNA of the CDR3 is TGTGCCAGCAGTTGGGGGGGGAAAGGCGAGCAGTACTTC.

The chain uses TRBV14 and TRBJ2-1; 9 nucleotides line up with TRBD2. The CDR3 totals 17 residues. J was trimmed by 5 bases and V by 5 bases; bases with no gene match: 13. The germline V gene encodes CDR1 SGHDN and CDR2 FVKESK. Here the CDR3 reads CASSRHPPGLANNEQFF. CDR3 DNA: TGTGCCAGCAGCAGACATCCTCCGGGACTAGCCAACAATGAGCAGTTCTTC.